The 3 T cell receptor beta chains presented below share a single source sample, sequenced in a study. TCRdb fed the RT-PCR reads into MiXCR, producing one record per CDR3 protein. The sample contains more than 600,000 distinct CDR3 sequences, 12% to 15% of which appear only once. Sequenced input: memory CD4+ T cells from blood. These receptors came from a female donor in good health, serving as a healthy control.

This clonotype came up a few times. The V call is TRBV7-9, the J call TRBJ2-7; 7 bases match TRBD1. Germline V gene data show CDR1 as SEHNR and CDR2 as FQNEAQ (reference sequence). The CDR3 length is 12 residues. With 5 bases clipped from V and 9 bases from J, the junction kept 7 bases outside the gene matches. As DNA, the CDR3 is TGTGCCAGCAGCCCTGACAGGGAAGGGCAGTACTTC. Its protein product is CASSPDREGQYF.

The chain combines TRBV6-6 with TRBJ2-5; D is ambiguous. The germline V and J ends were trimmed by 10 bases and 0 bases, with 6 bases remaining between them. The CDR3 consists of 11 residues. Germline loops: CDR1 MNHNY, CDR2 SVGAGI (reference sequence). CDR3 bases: TGTGCCACCATCTACCAAGAGACCCAGTACTTC. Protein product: CATIYQETQYF.

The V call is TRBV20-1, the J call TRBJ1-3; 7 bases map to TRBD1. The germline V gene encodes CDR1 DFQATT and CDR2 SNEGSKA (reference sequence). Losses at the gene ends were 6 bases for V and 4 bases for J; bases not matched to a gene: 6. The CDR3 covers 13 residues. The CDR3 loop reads CSADRDRGNTIYF. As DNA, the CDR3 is TGCAGTGCCGACAGGGACAGAGGAAACACCATATATTTT.